This T cell receptor beta chain was sequenced in a study of cytomegalovirus exposure and HLA in healthy donors. On this clone: What it binds is not known.

Clones were sequenced by immunoSEQ multiplex PCR, and TCRdb holds only the in-frame ones, with some missing. Of fewer than 250,000 clones detected, approximately 88% appear once; the ten largest clones hold over 13%. Points from the study as a whole: Reports showed the classifier diagnosing cytomegalovirus status with high specificity and sensitivity.

This TCR was recovered from a woman aged 25 to 39 in good health and CMV-seropositive. The material sequenced was PBMCs.

CDR3 in DNA: TGTGCCACCAGCAGCACAGGGGTGGATGAAAAACTGTTTTTT. Translated: CATSSTGVDEKLFF. The gene calls are TRBV15 and TRBJ1-4; 7 nucleotides match TRBD1. The CDR3 totals 14 residues. The junction had 4 bases not matched to a gene; V was cut back by 3 bases and J by 6 bases. Germline-derived CDR1 and CDR2 are LNHNV and YYDKDF (reference sequence). The full variable domain, completed using reference TRBV15 and TRBJ1-4, is DAMVIQNPRYQVTQFGKPVTLSCSQTLNHNVMYWYQQKSSQAPKLLFHYYDKDFNNEADTPDNFQSRRPNTSFCFLDIRSPGLGDTAMYLCATSSTGVDEKLFFGSGTQLSVL.